Reported below is one T cell receptor (beta chain). Antigen: not known. The data were taken from a study of blood T cells in healthy people across ages. Study results and limitations: When one million T cells were used, diversity estimates were thought to be underestimates. Whereas aged donors had fewer naive CD4+ cells, long-lived donors had more of them and higher diversity. As age increased, TCR beta diversity per million T cells fell in a roughly linear fashion.

Primed by a sample-barcoded 5' primer and a J-beta primer mix, a second PCR proceeded for 7 to 11 cycles. Every cDNA was tagged by a template-switch adaptor with 12 random nucleotides. MiXCR, applied by TCRdb to the 5' RACE reads, yields one record per CDR3 protein. The table includes around 580,000 distinct CDR3 sequences, about 45% detected once. CDR1 is SGHRS and CDR2 is YFSETQ in the germline V gene. This CDR3 comprises 18 residues. Germline trimming cut 1 base from V and 3 bases from J; bases unmatched to any gene: 9. This clonotype was sampled from an elderly man in good health. The chain couples TRBV5-1 to TRBJ2-3, with 12 bases fitting TRBD1. The sequencing sample was made of blood. Written as DNA, the CDR3 is TGCGCCAGCAGCTTGATTCCGGGGACAGGGGGCGGGACAGATACGCAGTATTTT. It is translated as CASSLIPGTGGGTDTQYF.